Included here is one TCR beta chain sequence, with context. The data derive from a study of blood T cell repertoires in COVID-19. Study background: There were acute and convalescent COVID-19 samples, and they came from the United States, Italy and Spain.

In the original processing: Estimates of nucleated cell counts were drawn from the amplification of reference gene primers. Profiled with immunoSEQ multiplex PCR; TCRdb holds only in-frame clones, not every one. V, J and clone size were drawn from that table, and D and trimming were deduced from the DNA. The sample holds around 100,000 clones, roughly 80% seen once. Germline CDR1 reads SGHVS; CDR2 reads FQNEAQ. The V gene lost 5 bases and the J gene lost 0 bases, with 11 bases spanning the gap. CDR3 length equals 14 residues. The origin of this receptor is a human donor in a cohort sampled during active COVID-19. Sequencing was done on a sample of peripheral blood. The rearrangement uses TRBV7-8 and TRBJ2-7, with D maybe TRBD2 (5 bases). CDR3 sequence reads: CASSLSASSYEQYF. The CDR3, as DNA: TGTGCCAGCAGCCTTAGCGCTTCCTCCTACGAGCAGTACTTC.